Presented here are 25 T cell receptor beta chains from one specimen sequenced in a study of blood T cell repertoires in COVID-19. Generated by immunoSEQ multiplex PCR, the TCRdb table keeps only in-frame clones and is missing some. This sample has some 90,000 clones, with over 70% found just once. The sequencing sample was made of peripheral blood. All receptors derive from a man aged 55 to 70 with acute or convalescent COVID-19.

This sequence joins TRBV15 and TRBJ2-2, with TRBD1 matching over 7 bases. Germline CDR1 reads LNHNV; CDR2 reads YYDKDF (reference sequence). The CDR3 totals 15 residues. V was pared by 6 bases and J by 2 bases, with 6 bases of the junction left unmatched. As DNA, the CDR3 is TGTGCCACCAGGACCCGGGACAGAAACACCGGGGAGCTGTTTTTT. It encodes CATRTRDRNTGELFF.

The chain is built from TRBV19 and TRBJ2-1; 9 nucleotides line up with TRBD2. The CDR3 runs to 23 residues. The J segment lost 0 bases and the V segment lost 2 bases, leaving 23 bases of the junction unmatched. Germline CDR1 LNHDA, CDR2 SQIVND (reference sequence). CDR3 residues: CASSITKGLWLAGTTYSYNEQFF. The DNA for the CDR3 is TGTGCCAGTAGTATAACAAAGGGGCTGTGGCTAGCGGGAACAACTTACTCCTACAATGAGCAGTTCTTC.

The chain links TRBV28 to TRBJ2-7, with D perhaps TRBD2 (6 bases). The CDR3 is 15 residues long. V shed 10 bases and J shed 2 bases, with 21 bases lying between them. From germline, CDR1 is MDHEN and CDR2 SYDVKM. For the CDR3, the DNA is TGTGCCACCCTCCGGGCTCTAGCGTCTCCCTACGAGCAGTACTTC. It specifies CATLRALASPYEQYF.

The chain recombines TRBV27 with TRBJ1-6; D is uncertain. Per germline, CDR1 MNHEY and CDR2 SMNVEV (reference sequence). Trimming left V 3 bases short and J 8 bases short, with 8 bases between. This CDR3 is built from 13 residues. The DNA of the CDR3 is TGTGCCAGCAGTTTGGAGGTGGATTCACCCCTCCACTTT. Protein: CASSLEVDSPLHF.

The chain employs TRBV4-1 and TRBJ2-2; 8 nucleotides line up with TRBD2. The CDR3 consists of 16 residues. Trimming removed 0 bases from V and 4 bases from J; junction bases left unmatched: 4. In germline, CDR1 is MGHRA, CDR2 YSYEKL. CDR3: CASSQDPAGVTGELFF. DNA of the CDR3: TGCGCCAGCAGCCAAGATCCAGCGGGAGTCACCGGGGAGCTGTTTTTT.

The chain combines TRBV25-1 with TRBJ2-5; D not certain. Trimming took 2 bases from V and 2 from J, leaving 3 bases between them. The CDR3 length is 12 residues. Germline assignment: CDR1 MGHDK and CDR2 SYGVNS. The CDR3 region is CASSEQQETQYF. CDR3 nucleotides: TGTGCCAGCAGTGAACAGCAAGAGACCCAGTACTTC.

This chain links TRBV7-6 with TRBJ2-2, with TRBD2 as a possible D gene (6 bases). Between the trimmed V and J ends, which lost 3 bases and 6 bases, there was a span of 14 bases. Looked up from germline, CDR1 is SGHVS and CDR2 is FNYEAQ. The CDR3 runs to 15 residues. The CDR3: CASSFMASAAGELFF. The CDR3 DNA follows: TGTGCCAGCAGCTTTATGGCTAGCGCGGCCGGGGAGCTGTTTTTT.

V usage is TRBV10-3 and J usage is TRBJ2-1; D might be TRBD1 (6 bases). Germline CDR1 reads ENHRY; CDR2 reads SYGVKD. The CDR3 contains 12 residues. Trimming shortened V by 8 bases and J by 7 bases, and 12 bases separated the two germline ends. The CDR3 protein is CAIEGTTNEQFF. CDR3 sequence (DNA): TGTGCCATCGAGGGGACAACGAATGAGCAGTTCTTC.

The CDR3 spells CASSLGQGQGNTIYF. As DNA, the CDR3 is TGCGCCAGCAGCTTGGGACAGGGACAGGGAAACACCATATATTTT. This chain connects TRBV5-1 to TRBJ1-3, with TRBD1 matching over 7 bases. V shed 0 bases, J shed 4 bases, and the junction held 4 bases outside the gene matches. Germline assignment: CDR1 SGHRS and CDR2 YFSETQ. There are 15 residues in the CDR3.

The chain carries TRBV28 and TRBJ1-4, with 9 bases aligning to TRBD1. V dropped 3 bases and J dropped 8; count of bases not matched to a gene: 4. Germline lookup yields CDR1 MDHEN and CDR2 SYDVKM. CDR3 length: 14 amino acids. For the CDR3, the DNA is TGTGCCAGCAGTTTTACAGGGGGCCAAGAAAAACTGTTTTTT. It encodes CASSFTGGQEKLFF. Looking up the rest from reference TRBV28 and TRBJ1-4 gives the full variable domain: DVKVTQSSRYLVKRTGEKVFLECVQDMDHENMFWYRQDPGLGLRLIYFSYDVKMKEKGDIPEGYSVSREKKERFSLILESASTNQTSMYLCASSFTGGQEKLFFGSGTQLSVL.

This clone was counted a single time. The chain recombines TRBV7-2 with TRBJ2-1; 9 bases line up with TRBD1. V lost 3 bases to trimming and J lost 4 bases; unmatched junction nucleotides: 4. This CDR3 is 15 amino acids long. CDR1 and CDR2 from the germline V gene are SGHTA and FQGNSA. CDR3 sequence: CASSLRDRAYNEQFF. DNA for the CDR3: TGTGCCAGCAGCTTGAGGGACAGGGCTTACAATGAGCAGTTCTTC.

The J gene is TRBJ1-6, the V gene TRBV2; no definite D call. CDR1 is SNHLY, CDR2 FYNNEI, per germline. The germline V and J ends were trimmed by 4 bases and 3 bases, with 10 bases remaining between them. The CDR3 covers 15 residues. The CDR3 DNA sequence: TGTGCCAGCAGTGGGGCAGCCAACTATAATTCACCCCTCCACTTT. It encodes CASSGAANYNSPLHF.

This clone was recorded only once. This sequence joins TRBV12-3 or TRBV12-4 and TRBJ2-1, with TRBD2 as a possible D gene (6 bases). The V end was cut by 2 bases, the J end by 14 bases, with 16 bases between. The CDR3 totals 13 residues. Written as DNA, the CDR3 is TGTGCCAGCAGTTTATGGGGGGTACAAAGAAAGTTCTTC. Translating gives CASSLWGVQRKFF.

This sequence joins TRBV6-6 and TRBJ2-2, with D possibly being TRBD2 (6 bases). Trimming pared 7 bases from V and 4 bases from J, leaving 19 bases between. Germline V CDR1 and CDR2: MNHNY, SVGAGI (reference sequence). The CDR3 totals 16 residues. The CDR3 coding sequence is TGTGCCAGCATCAGAAGTGCGGGGACTTTCACCGGGGAGCTGTTTTTT. It is translated as CASIRSAGTFTGELFF.

This chain joins TRBV10-2 and TRBJ1-1, with a tentative D call TRBD1 (5 bases). CDR1 and CDR2 from the germline V gene are WSHSY and SAAADI. Trimming left V 6 bases short and J 3 bases short, with 11 bases between. The CDR3 is 13 residues long. The CDR3 region has the DNA TGCGCCAGCAGAACAACAGGCTACACTGAAGCTTTCTTT. Translation: CASRTTGYTEAFF.

CDR3 amino acids: CASSPTDTEAFF. The DNA of the CDR3 is TGTGCCAGCAGCCCCACGGACACTGAAGCTTTCTTT. The genes are TRBV12-3 or TRBV12-4 and TRBJ1-1; D is uncertain. V was cut by 6 bases and J by 3 bases, with 8 bases left in between. The CDR3 consists of 12 residues.

The V and J genes are TRBV30 and TRBJ2-2, with D maybe TRBD1 (6 bases). V was shortened by 0 bases and J by 6 bases, with 11 bases between the two germline ends. The length of the CDR3 is 14 residues. Germline V lookup: CDR1 GTSNPN, CDR2 SVGIG (reference sequence). CDR3 sequence: CAWSVSRGAGELFF. CDR3 nucleotide sequence: TGTGCCTGGAGTGTGTCCAGGGGTGCCGGGGAGCTGTTTTTT.

Only one count was recorded for this clone. The chain is built from TRBV6-2 or TRBV6-3 and TRBJ2-1, with TRBD2 matching 8 bases. This CDR3 is 14 amino acids long. CDR1 MNHEY and CDR2 SVGEGT come from the germline V gene. V trimming: 5 bases; J trimming: 7 bases; junction bases outside the gene matches: 7. The CDR3 loop reads CASSMLAGSNEQFF. The DNA of the CDR3 is TGTGCCAGCAGTATGCTAGCGGGTAGTAATGAGCAGTTCTTC.

The rearrangement joins TRBV19 to TRBJ1-4; 12 bases align to TRBD1. In germline, CDR1 is LNHDA, CDR2 SQIVND (reference sequence). V lost 5 bases and J lost 15; bases outside the gene matches: 10. The CDR3 has 14 residues. As DNA, the CDR3 is TGTGCCAGTAGTGCCCCGGGACAGGGGGCGGTTGTGTTTTTT. It codes for CASSAPGQGAVVFF.

The rearrangement uses TRBV27 and TRBJ1-1, with TRBD1 identical over 7 bases. V shed 4 bases, J shed 1 base, and the junction held 6 bases outside the gene matches. The germline V gene has CDR1 MNHEY and CDR2 SMNVEV (reference sequence). The CDR3 has 15 residues. CDR3 DNA: TGTGCCAGCAGTTCCCCGAGGACAGGGAACACTGAAGCTTTCTTT. It is translated as CASSSPRTGNTEAFF.

The CDR3 DNA follows: TGTGCCAGTAGGAGGACGGTGGAGGCTAACTATGGCTACACCTTC. Translation gives CASRRTVEANYGYTF. The chain links TRBV19 to TRBJ1-2; D is ambiguous. Germline CDR1 and CDR2: LNHDA and SQIVND (reference sequence). Trimming stripped 6 bases from V and 0 bases from J, with 14 bases between. The length of the CDR3 is 15 residues.

The J gene is TRBJ2-6, the V gene TRBV19; a weak D match, TRBD1 (5 bases). CDR1 is LNHDA and CDR2 is SQIVND in the germline V gene (reference sequence). Trimming stripped 3 bases from V and 1 base from J, with 7 bases between. The CDR3 has 15 amino acids. The CDR3 region has the DNA TGTGCCAGTAGTATGGGGCTATCTGGGGCCAACGTCCTGACTTTC. Translation gives CASSMGLSGANVLTF. Full variable domain (rest looked up from reference TRBV19 and TRBJ2-6): DGGITQSPKYLFRKEGQNVTLSCEQNLNHDAMYWYRQDPGQGLRLIYYSQIVNDFQKGDIAEGYSVSREKKESFPLTVTSAQKNPTAFYLCASSMGLSGANVLTFGAGSRLTVL.

In this sample, this clone turned up a few times. The chain links TRBV3-1 (or the pseudogene TRBV3-2) to TRBJ2-1, with 7 bases lining up with TRBD1. Germline V CDR1 and CDR2: LGHDT, YNNKEL (reference sequence). V lost 4 bases and J lost 3; bases outside the gene matches: 6. The CDR3 sequence is 15 residues long. CDR3 residues: CASSPSDRNYNEQFF. In DNA, the CDR3 is TGTGCCAGCAGCCCCTCGGACAGGAACTACAATGAGCAGTTCTTC.

In nucleotides, the CDR3 is TGTGCCAGCCCCCTTAGCGGGAGCGGGTACGAGCAGTACTTC. Protein sequence: CASPLSGSGYEQYF. The genes are TRBV6-9 and TRBJ2-7; 9 nucleotides match TRBD2. The CDR3 totals 14 residues. Trimming took 8 bases from V and 4 from J; bases not matched to a gene: 9. Germline lookup yields CDR1 MNHGY and CDR2 SVAAGI.

This clone occurred once. The chain is built from TRBV12-5 and TRBJ1-1; D remains unclear. V lost 7 bases to trimming and J lost 6 bases, with 12 bases between them. This CDR3 is 12 amino acids long. Germline-derived CDR1 and CDR2 are LGHNT and FRNRAP. The CDR3 DNA reads TGTGCTAGTGATCGTTCGGTCGCTGAAGCTTTCTTT. Amino acid sequence: CASDRSVAEAFF.